This is a list of T cell receptor beta chains from one sample in a study of identical twins. TCRdb recomputed calls from the 5' RACE reads with MiXCR, one row per CDR3 protein. This sample has approximately 680,000 distinct CDR3 sequences, with roughly 7.2% found just once. The same sample was also used in a study of yellow fever vaccine responses in identical twins.

Sequenced material: PBMCs. The source of these receptors is a woman between 18 and 29 years old in good health. Each CDR3 is given with its conserved first and last residue. The order of the fields is clone size, J gene, CDR3 length, V gene, D gene, CDR3 protein, CDR3 DNA. The D gene is left open where the match is weak. Rows give clone size only sometimes, using once, few, many, or a class for an expanded clone.

- | TRBJ2-7 | 13 | TRBV28 | - | CASYSDSTYEQYF | TGTGCCAGCTACTCTGACAGCACCTACGAGCAGTACTTC
- | TRBJ2-6 | 15 | TRBV19 | - | CASSIGHSGANVLTF | TGTGCCAGTAGTATTGGGCACTCTGGGGCCAACGTCCTGACTTTC
- | TRBJ2-1 | 16 | TRBV9 | TRBD2 | CASSASWGGAPSEQFF | TGTGCCAGCAGCGCCTCCTGGGGGGGAGCACCGTCTGAGCAGTTCTTC
many | TRBJ2-2 | 15 | TRBV24-1 | TRBD1 | CATSVTGGNTGELFF | TGTGCCACCAGTGTCACAGGGGGAAACACCGGGGAGCTGTTTTTT
- | TRBJ2-1 | 20 | TRBV12-3/TRBV12-4 | TRBD2 | CASSRPWTSGRAGHGNEQFF | TGTGCCAGCAGCCGCCCGTGGACTAGCGGGAGGGCAGGGCACGGAAATGAGCAGTTCTTC
many | TRBJ2-2 | 11 | TRBV7-9 | - | CATPDTGELFF | TGTGCCACCCCAGACACCGGGGAGCTGTTTTTT
- | TRBJ2-7 | 15 | TRBV7-3 | - | CASSPQGTRFDEQYF | TGTGCCAGCAGCCCGCAGGGTACCCGCTTCGACGAGCAGTACTTC
- | TRBJ1-5 | 15 | TRBV20-1 | - | CSAREGGSSNQPQHF | TGCAGTGCTAGAGAAGGAGGGTCTAGCAATCAGCCCCAGCATTTT
- | TRBJ2-5 | 15 | TRBV7-8 | - | CASSRVDLTTETQYF | TGTGCCAGCAGCCGGGTTGATCTTACTACGGAGACCCAGTACTTC
many | TRBJ1-1 | 16 | TRBV4-1 | - | CASSQDPLPASTEAFF | TGCGCCAGCAGCCAAGATCCGCTTCCGGCGTCCACTGAAGCTTTCTTT
few | TRBJ2-3 | 17 | TRBV5-6 | - | CASSSMTIGGSTDTQYF | TGTGCCAGCAGCTCCATGACTATCGGCGGGAGCACAGATACGCAGTATTTT
- | TRBJ2-7 | 13 | TRBV12-3/TRBV12-4 | - | CASSLDQRYEQYF | TGTGCCAGCAGTTTAGATCAGAGGTACGAGCAGTACTTC
- | TRBJ2-2 | 16 | TRBV7-9 | TRBD2 | CASSQRLASNTGELFF | TGTGCCAGCAGCCAAAGACTAGCGTCGAACACCGGGGAGCTGTTTTTT
few | TRBJ2-6 | 12 | TRBV6-5 | - | CASSYGANVLTF | TGTGCCAGCAGTTACGGGGCCAACGTCCTGACTTTC
many | TRBJ1-4 | 13 | TRBV4-2 | - | CASTAAARTRLFF | TGTGCCAGCACCGCGGCCGCGCGGACAAGGCTGTTTTTT
- | TRBJ2-1 | 14 | TRBV29-1 | TRBD2 | CSVDRTSGNNEQFF | TGCAGCGTGGATAGGACTAGCGGAAACAATGAGCAGTTCTTC
few | TRBJ2-5 | 15 | TRBV12-3/TRBV12-4 | TRBD2 | CASSFWSSGSGTQYF | TGTGCCAGCAGTTTCTGGTCTAGCGGGAGTGGGACCCAGTACTTC
many | TRBJ1-5 | 15 | TRBV5-1 | TRBD1 | CASSLGGTGNQPQHF | TGTGCCAGCAGCTTAGGAGGGACAGGGAATCAGCCCCAGCATTTT
few | TRBJ1-5 | 12 | TRBV10-2 | - | CASGNRDQPQHF | TGCGCCAGCGGCAACAGGGATCAGCCCCAGCATTTT
- | TRBJ2-5 | 14 | TRBV12-3/TRBV12-4 | - | CASAMAGRVETQYF | TGTGCCAGCGCTATGGCAGGCCGGGTCGAGACCCAGTACTTC
few | TRBJ2-7 | 14 | TRBV7-2 | - | CASSSFPRNYEQYF | TGTGCCAGCAGCTCGTTCCCCAGGAACTACGAGCAGTACTTC
many | TRBJ1-1 | 15 | TRBV9 | TRBD1 | CASSVAGQGNTEAFF | TGTGCCAGCAGCGTCGCAGGACAGGGGAACACTGAAGCTTTCTTT
many | TRBJ2-5 | 14 | TRBV20-1 | TRBD1 | CSARGPTGVETQYF | TGCAGTGCTAGAGGCCCGACAGGGGTGGAGACCCAGTACTTC
few | TRBJ2-3 | 15 | TRBV25-1 | - | CASSIRTGSTDTQYF | TGTGCCAGCAGTATCCGGACCGGGAGCACAGATACGCAGTATTTT
many | TRBJ1-2 | 14 | TRBV24-1 | - | CATSDSARNYGYTF | TGTGCCACCAGTGATAGTGCCCGGAACTATGGCTACACCTTC
few | TRBJ2-3 | 17 | TRBV10-2 | TRBD2 | CASSGSGSVRVVDTQYF | TGCGCCAGCAGCGGCAGCGGGAGCGTTAGAGTGGTGGATACGCAGTATTTT
- | TRBJ1-1 | 14 | TRBV5-6 | - | CASSPDSHNTEAFF | TGTGCCAGCAGCCCTGACAGCCATAACACTGAAGCTTTCTTT
many | TRBJ2-7 | 11 | TRBV11-2 | - | CASSFRSEQYF | TGTGCCAGCAGCTTTCGTAGCGAGCAGTACTTC
few | TRBJ2-3 | 15 | TRBV27 | TRBD1 | CASSSYRGQADTQYF | TGTGCCAGCAGTAGTTACAGGGGGCAAGCAGATACGCAGTATTTT
- | TRBJ1-3 | 17 | TRBV4-1 | TRBD1 | CASSHAQGTYSGNTIYF | TGCGCCAGCAGCCATGCACAGGGGACATACTCTGGAAACACCATATATTTT
few | TRBJ2-5 | 14 | TRBV5-1 | - | CASSLEGGHETQYF | TGCGCCAGCAGCTTGGAAGGGGGGCACGAGACCCAGTACTTC
few | TRBJ2-1 | 17 | TRBV5-1 | TRBD2 | CASSPRTSGRLMDEQFF | TGCGCCAGCAGCCCTCGGACTAGCGGGAGGTTAATGGATGAGCAGTTCTTC
- | TRBJ2-7 | 16 | TRBV6-5 | TRBD2 | CASSYSSLAGSYEQYF | TGTGCCAGCAGTTACTCGAGTCTAGCGGGCTCCTACGAGCAGTACTTC
- | TRBJ1-1 | 13 | TRBV7-9 | - | CASSARGGTEAFF | TGTGCCAGCAGCGCTCGAGGGGGCACTGAAGCTTTCTTT
many | TRBJ2-3 | 19 | TRBV5-1 | TRBD2 | CASSFLGLADTPGGDTQYF | TGCGCCAGCAGCTTCTTAGGACTAGCGGACACCCCGGGGGGAGATACGCAGTATTTT
- | TRBJ2-2 | 15 | TRBV28 | TRBD2 | CASSTTSARSGELFF | TGTGCCAGCAGTACGACTAGCGCTCGTTCAGGGGAGCTGTTTTTT
many | TRBJ1-5 | 14 | TRBV12-3/TRBV12-4 | TRBD1 | CASSADRWNQPQHF | TGTGCCAGCAGTGCGGACAGGTGGAATCAGCCCCAGCATTTT
few | TRBJ2-1 | 15 | TRBV5-1 | - | CASSDRDKPYNEQFF | TGCGCCAGCAGCGACCGGGACAAACCCTACAATGAGCAGTTCTTC
many | TRBJ2-3 | 13 | TRBV29-1 | - | CSVELPSTDTQYF | TGCAGCGTTGAGCTACCTAGCACAGATACGCAGTATTTT
few | TRBJ2-7 | 14 | TRBV5-1 | - | CASRPEGWFYEQYF | TGCGCCAGCAGGCCTGAGGGCTGGTTTTACGAGCAGTACTTC
- | TRBJ2-7 | 15 | TRBV15 | - | CATSRERLGVYEQYF | TGTGCCACCAGCAGAGAACGACTAGGTGTGTACGAGCAGTACTTC
- | TRBJ2-1 | 13 | TRBV6-2/TRBV6-3 | - | CASSYLRGPEQFF | TGTGCCAGCAGTTACCTACGGGGGCCTGAGCAGTTCTTC
- | TRBJ2-1 | 16 | TRBV7-9 | TRBD1 | CASSDTGTGSRNEQFF | TGTGCCAGCAGCGATACCGGGACAGGGTCGAGGAATGAGCAGTTCTTC
- | TRBJ2-2 | 12 | TRBV3-1 | TRBD1 | CASSRSGTEWFF | TGTGCCAGCAGCCGATCCGGGACAGAGTGGTTTTTT
many | TRBJ2-2 | 14 | TRBV12-3/TRBV12-4 | TRBD1 | CASRITGGGGELFF | TGTGCCAGCAGGATCACAGGGGGCGGAGGGGAGCTGTTTTTT
many | TRBJ2-3 | 16 | TRBV7-9 | TRBD1 | CASSPKDRARTDTQYF | TGTGCCAGCAGCCCTAAGGACAGGGCACGCACAGATACGCAGTATTTT
- | TRBJ2-1 | 13 | TRBV7-6 | TRBD2 | CASSAGGSFEQFF | TGTGCCAGCAGCGCGGGCGGGAGCTTTGAGCAGTTCTTC
few | TRBJ2-1 | 17 | TRBV24-1 | TRBD1 | CATSDSGTGNYYNEQFF | TGTGCCACCAGTGACTCCGGGACAGGAAATTATTACAATGAGCAGTTCTTC
many | TRBJ1-1 | 15 | TRBV29-1 | - | CSVGRDQIMNTEAFF | TGCAGCGTAGGGAGGGATCAAATAATGAACACTGAAGCTTTCTTT
many | TRBJ2-1 | 14 | TRBV12-3/TRBV12-4 | TRBD2 | CASLTSGHYNEQFF | TGTGCCAGCCTCACTAGCGGACATTACAATGAGCAGTTCTTC
many | TRBJ1-6 | 15 | TRBV3-1 | - | CASSQGGMGRSPLHF | TGTGCCAGCAGCCAAGGCGGGATGGGAAGATCACCCCTCCACTTT
- | TRBJ2-2 | 16 | TRBV29-1 | - | CSVSPGQGGTAGELFF | TGCAGCGTTTCCCCAGGTCAGGGAGGTACCGCCGGGGAGCTGTTTTTT
many | TRBJ1-2 | 13 | TRBV5-5 | TRBD1 | CASSTGTGDGYTF | TGTGCCAGCAGCACAGGGACAGGAGACGGCTACACCTTC